Listed below are T cell receptor beta chains from one sample, sequenced in a study of beta chain features in type 1 diabetes. The table came from immunoSEQ multiplex PCR; TCRdb's copy has only in-frame clones and leaves some out. This table holds approximately 24,000 clones, about 52% found once. The sample was stem cell memory CD4+ T cells from blood. Source of these receptors: a man aged 25 to 40 with type 1 diabetes. The CDR3 runs from the conserved cysteine through the conserved F or W. A D gene is named only where the DNA matches it firmly. Clone size appears in some rows only: once, few, many, or a class for an expanded clone.

D gene	V gene	J gene	clone size	CDR3 DNA	CDR3 protein
NA	TRBV5-1	TRBJ2-5	NA	TGCGCCAGCAGCTTGGGCCCAGGGAAGGAGACCCAGTACTTC	CASSLGPGKETQYF
TRBD1	TRBV9	TRBJ2-3	NA	TGTGCCAGCAGCGTAGTTGGAACAGGGGGTACAGATACGCAGTATTTT	CASSVVGTGGTDTQYF
NA	TRBV11-3	TRBJ2-1	once	TGTGCCAGCAGCTTAGACAGGTACAATGAGCAGTTCTTC	CASSLDRYNEQFF
NA	TRBV6-6	TRBJ2-6	few	TGTGCCAGCACCCTAAAAGGGGGAGCTGGGGCCAACGTCCTGACTTTC	CASTLKGGAGANVLTF
NA	TRBV19	TRBJ2-3	NA	TGTGCCAGTAGTCTCCGTCTCACAGATACGCAGTATTTT	CASSLRLTDTQYF
TRBD1	TRBV5-1	TRBJ1-1	NA	TGCGCCAGCAGCACCCGGACAGGGGGCGGCACTGAAGCTTTCTTT	CASSTRTGGGTEAFF
NA	TRBV7-2	TRBJ1-2	few	TGTGCCAGCAGCTTAGGGTCACTCGGGGACTATGGCTACACCTTC	CASSLGSLGDYGYTF
NA	TRBV4-2	TRBJ2-5	NA	TGTGCCAGCAGCCTAGACGGAGGGTCAGAGACCCAGTACTTC	CASSLDGGSETQYF
TRBD1	TRBV4-1	TRBJ2-7	NA	TGCGCCAGCAGCACGACAGGGAAAATGTACGAGCAGTACTTC	CASSTTGKMYEQYF
TRBD2	TRBV5-6	TRBJ2-2	NA	TGTGCCAGCAGCTTGGCGACTAGCGGTAGCACCGGGGAGCTGTTTTTT	CASSLATSGSTGELFF